Sequencing of this T cell receptor beta chain was carried out in a study of shared clonotypes between healthy human individuals. TCRdb's copy holds only in-frame clones and misses some; the assay was immunoSEQ multiplex PCR. The sample has roughly 2.1 million clones, more than 85% seen once. The ends lost 0 bases at V and 1 base at J; junction bases unmatched: 7. The CDR3 has 18 residues. The germline CDR1 and CDR2 sequences are LNHDA and SQIVND (reference sequence). Overall study results and limits: Clonotypes not shared had lower generation probabilities than those common to all four donors.

Notes on this clone: What it binds is not known.

Naive CD8 cells comprised CD45RO-negative, CCR7-positively selected cells, excluding terminally differentiated effector memory CD45RA+ cells. J is TRBJ2-2 and V is TRBV19; 8 bases are shared with TRBD1. The sample was naive CD8+ T cells from PBMCs. This receptor was obtained from a man between 18 and 35 years old in good health. Some clones in this sample may be carry-over from other donors' samples. CDR3 bases: TGTGCCAGTAGTATAGATCCCAGGGGGCCAGAGAACACCGGGGAGCTGTTTTTT. Translation gives CASSIDPRGPENTGELFF.